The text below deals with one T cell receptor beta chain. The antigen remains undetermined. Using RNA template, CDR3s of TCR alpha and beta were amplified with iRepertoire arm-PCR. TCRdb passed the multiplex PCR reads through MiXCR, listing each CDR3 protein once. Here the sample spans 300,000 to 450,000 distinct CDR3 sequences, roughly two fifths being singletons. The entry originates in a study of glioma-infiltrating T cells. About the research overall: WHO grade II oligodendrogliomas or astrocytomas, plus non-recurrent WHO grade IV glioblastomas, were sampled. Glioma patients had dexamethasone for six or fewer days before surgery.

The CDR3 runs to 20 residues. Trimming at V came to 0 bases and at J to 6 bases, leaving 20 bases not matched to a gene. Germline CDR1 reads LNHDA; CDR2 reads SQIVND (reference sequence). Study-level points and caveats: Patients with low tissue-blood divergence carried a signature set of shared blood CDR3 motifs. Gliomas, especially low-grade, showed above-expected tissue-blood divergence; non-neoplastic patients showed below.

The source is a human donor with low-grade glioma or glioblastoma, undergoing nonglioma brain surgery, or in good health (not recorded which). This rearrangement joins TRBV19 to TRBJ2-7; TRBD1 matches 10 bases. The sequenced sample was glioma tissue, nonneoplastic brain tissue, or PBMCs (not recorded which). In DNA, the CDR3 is TGTGCCAGTAGTATAGATCTGGGACAGGGGACCGGCGCTCCGGTAGCCGAGCAGTACTTC. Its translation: CASSIDLGQGTGAPVAEQYF.